This T cell receptor (beta chain) emerged from a study of OX40 agonist ivuxolimab in advanced cancers. TCRdb keeps only in-frame clones here, not all; method: immunoSEQ multiplex PCR. In the table there are tens of thousands of clones, 84% of which are singletons. This TCR derives from an adult with an advanced solid tumor such as melanoma, head and neck, liver or kidney cancer. Sequencing was performed on CD4+ or CD8+ T cells sorted from blood, taken in a trial of the OX40 agonist ivuxolimab.

The CDR3: CASSRDRVVTGELFF. The CDR3 bases are TGTGCCAGCAGCCGGGACAGGGTCGTTACCGGGGAGCTGTTTTTT. The V call is TRBV7-2, the J call TRBJ2-2, with 9 bases identical to TRBD1. Germline-derived CDR1 and CDR2 are SGHTA and FQGNSA. The CDR3 covers 15 residues. Losses at the gene ends were 5 bases for V and 5 bases for J; bases not matched to a gene: 6.